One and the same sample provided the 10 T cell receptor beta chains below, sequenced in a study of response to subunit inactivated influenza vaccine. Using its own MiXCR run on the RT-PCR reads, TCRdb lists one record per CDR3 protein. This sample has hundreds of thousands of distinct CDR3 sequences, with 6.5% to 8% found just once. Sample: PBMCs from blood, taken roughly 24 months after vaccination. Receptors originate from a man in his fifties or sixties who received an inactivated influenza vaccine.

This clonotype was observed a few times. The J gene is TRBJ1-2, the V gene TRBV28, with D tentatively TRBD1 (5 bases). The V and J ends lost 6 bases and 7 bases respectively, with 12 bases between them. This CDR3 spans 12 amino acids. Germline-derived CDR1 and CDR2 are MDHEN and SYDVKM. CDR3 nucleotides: TGTGCCAGCAGCCTACAGGTAGCTGGCTACACCTTC. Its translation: CASSLQVAGYTF.

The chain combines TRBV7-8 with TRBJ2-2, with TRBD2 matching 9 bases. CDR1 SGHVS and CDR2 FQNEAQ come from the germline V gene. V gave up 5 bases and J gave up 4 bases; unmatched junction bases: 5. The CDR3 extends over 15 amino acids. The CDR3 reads CASSGGLAFTGELFF. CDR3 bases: TGTGCCAGCAGCGGAGGACTAGCGTTCACCGGGGAGCTGTTTTTT.

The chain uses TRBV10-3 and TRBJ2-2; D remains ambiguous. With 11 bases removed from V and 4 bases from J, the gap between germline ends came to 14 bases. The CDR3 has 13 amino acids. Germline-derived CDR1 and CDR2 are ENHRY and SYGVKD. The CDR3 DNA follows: TGTGCCGTTCTTGAATGGGCCACCGGGGAGCTGTTTTTT. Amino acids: CAVLEWATGELFF.

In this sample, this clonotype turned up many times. This CDR3 reads CASSVGGRSGNTIYF. In nucleotides, the CDR3 is TGTGCCAGCAGCGTAGGGGGCCGGTCTGGAAACACCATATATTTT. The chain uses TRBV9 and TRBJ1-3; D might be TRBD1 (5 bases). This CDR3 has 15 residues. Per the germline V gene, CDR1 is SGDLS and CDR2 is YYNGEE. V lost 0 bases to trimming and J lost 1 base, with 8 bases between them.

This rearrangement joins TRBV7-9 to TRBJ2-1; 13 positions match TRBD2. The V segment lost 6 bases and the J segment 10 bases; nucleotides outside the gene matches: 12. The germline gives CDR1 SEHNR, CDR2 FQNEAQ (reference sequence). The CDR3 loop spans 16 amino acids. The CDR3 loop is CASRSNGLAGAREQFF. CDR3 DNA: TGTGCCAGCAGGTCAAACGGACTAGCGGGGGCCCGAGAGCAGTTCTTC.

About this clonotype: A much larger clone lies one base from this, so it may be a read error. CDR3 sequence (DNA): TGTGCCATCAGCGAGGATAAAGTTTGGGGGTACCCCAAAGCTTTCTTT. Translation gives CAISEDKVWGYPKAFF. The V gene is TRBV5-5, the J gene TRBJ1-1, with a weak D call TRBD1 (5 bases). This CDR3 contains 16 residues. CDR1 and CDR2 from the germline V gene are SGHKS and YYEKEE (reference sequence). The full variable domain, rest sourced from reference TRBV5-5 and TRBJ1-1, is DAGVTQSPTHLIKTRGQQVTLRCSPISGHKSVSWYQQVLGQGPQFIFQYYEKEERGRGNFPDRFSARQFPNYSSELNVNALLLGDSALYLCAISEDKVWGYPKAFFGQGTRLTVV.

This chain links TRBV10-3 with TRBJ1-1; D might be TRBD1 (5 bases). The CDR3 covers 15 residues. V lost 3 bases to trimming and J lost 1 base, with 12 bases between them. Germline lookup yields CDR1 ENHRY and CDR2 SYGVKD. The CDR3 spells CAISDLARANTEAFF. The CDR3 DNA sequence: TGTGCCATCAGTGATCTCGCCAGGGCGAACACTGAAGCTTTCTTT.

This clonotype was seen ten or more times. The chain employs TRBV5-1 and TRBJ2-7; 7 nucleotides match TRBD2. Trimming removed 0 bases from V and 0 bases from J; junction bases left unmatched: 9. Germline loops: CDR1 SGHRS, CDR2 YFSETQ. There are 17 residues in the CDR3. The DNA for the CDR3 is TGCGCCAGCAGCTTGGCCCGGGGAGGGGAGAGCTCCTACGAGCAGTACTTC. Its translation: CASSLARGGESSYEQYF.

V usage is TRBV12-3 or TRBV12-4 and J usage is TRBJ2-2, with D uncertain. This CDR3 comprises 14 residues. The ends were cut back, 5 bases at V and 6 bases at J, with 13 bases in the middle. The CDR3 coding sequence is TGTGCCAGCAGTCCCGGGCTAAGAGCCGGGGAGCTGTTTTTT. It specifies CASSPGLRAGELFF.

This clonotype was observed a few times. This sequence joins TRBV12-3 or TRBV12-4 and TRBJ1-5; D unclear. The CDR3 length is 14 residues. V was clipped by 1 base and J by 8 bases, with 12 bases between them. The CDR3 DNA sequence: TGTGCCAGCAGTTTAGGGACGGCTCGGGAGCCCCAGCATTTT. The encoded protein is CASSLGTAREPQHF.